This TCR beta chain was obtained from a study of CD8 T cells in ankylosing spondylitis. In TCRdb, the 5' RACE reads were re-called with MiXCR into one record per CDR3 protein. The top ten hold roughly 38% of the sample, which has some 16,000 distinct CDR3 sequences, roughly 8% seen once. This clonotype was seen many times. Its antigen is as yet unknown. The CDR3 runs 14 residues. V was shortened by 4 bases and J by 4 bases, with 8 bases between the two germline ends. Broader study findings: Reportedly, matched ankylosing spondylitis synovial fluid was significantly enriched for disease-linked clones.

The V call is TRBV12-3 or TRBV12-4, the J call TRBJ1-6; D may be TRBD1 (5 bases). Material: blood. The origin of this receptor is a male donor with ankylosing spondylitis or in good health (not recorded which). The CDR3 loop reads CASSYTGYNSPLHF. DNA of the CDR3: TGTGCCAGCAGTTATACAGGATATAATTCACCCCTCCACTTT.